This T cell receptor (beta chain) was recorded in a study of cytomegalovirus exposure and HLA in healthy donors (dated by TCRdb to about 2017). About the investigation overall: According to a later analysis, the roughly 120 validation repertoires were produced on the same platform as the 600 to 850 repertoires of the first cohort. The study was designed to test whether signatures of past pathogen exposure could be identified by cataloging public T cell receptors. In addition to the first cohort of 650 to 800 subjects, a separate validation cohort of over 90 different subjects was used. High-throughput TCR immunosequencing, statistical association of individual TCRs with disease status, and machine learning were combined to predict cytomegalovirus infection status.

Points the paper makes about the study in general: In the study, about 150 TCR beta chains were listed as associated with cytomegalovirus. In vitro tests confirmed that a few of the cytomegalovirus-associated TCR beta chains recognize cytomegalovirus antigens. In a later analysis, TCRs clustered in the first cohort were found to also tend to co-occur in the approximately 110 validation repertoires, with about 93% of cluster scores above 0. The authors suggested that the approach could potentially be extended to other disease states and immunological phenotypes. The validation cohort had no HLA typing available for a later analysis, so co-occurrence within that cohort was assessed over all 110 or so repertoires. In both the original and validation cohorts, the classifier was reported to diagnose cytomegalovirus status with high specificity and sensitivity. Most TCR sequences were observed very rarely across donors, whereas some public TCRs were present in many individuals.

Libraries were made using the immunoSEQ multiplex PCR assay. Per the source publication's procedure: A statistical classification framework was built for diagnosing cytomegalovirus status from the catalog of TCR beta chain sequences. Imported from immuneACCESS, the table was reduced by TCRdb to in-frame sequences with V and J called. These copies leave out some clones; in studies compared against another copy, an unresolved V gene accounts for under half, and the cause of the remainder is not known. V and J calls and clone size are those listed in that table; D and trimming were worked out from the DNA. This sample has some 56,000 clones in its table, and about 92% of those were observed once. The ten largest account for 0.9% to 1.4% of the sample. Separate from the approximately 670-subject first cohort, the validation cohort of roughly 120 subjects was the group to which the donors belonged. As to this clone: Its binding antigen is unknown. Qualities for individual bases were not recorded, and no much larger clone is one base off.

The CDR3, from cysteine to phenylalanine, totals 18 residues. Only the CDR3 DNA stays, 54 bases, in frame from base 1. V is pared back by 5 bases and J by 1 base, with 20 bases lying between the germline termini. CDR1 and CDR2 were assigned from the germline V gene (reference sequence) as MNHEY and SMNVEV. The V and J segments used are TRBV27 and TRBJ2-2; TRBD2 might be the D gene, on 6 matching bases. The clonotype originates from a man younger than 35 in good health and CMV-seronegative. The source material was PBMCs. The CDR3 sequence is CASSLWLRRDRNTGELFF. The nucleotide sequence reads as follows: TGTGCCAGCAGTCTCTGGTTGCGGAGGGATCGGAACACCGGGGAGCTGTTTTTT.